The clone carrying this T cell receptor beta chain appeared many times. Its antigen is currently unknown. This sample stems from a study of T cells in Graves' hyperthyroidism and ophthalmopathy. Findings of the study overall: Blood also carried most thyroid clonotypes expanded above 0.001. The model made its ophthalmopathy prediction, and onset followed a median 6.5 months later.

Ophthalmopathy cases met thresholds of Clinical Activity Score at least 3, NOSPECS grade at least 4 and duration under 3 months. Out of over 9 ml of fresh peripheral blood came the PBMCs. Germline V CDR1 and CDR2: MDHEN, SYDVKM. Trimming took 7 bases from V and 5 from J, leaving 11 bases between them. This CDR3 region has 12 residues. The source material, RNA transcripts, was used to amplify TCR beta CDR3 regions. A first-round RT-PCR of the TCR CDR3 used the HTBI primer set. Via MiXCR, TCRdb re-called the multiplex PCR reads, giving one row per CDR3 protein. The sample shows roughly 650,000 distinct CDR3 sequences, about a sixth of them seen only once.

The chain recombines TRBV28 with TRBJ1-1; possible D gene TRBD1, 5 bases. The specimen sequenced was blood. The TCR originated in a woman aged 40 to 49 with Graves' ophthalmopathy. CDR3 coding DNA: TGTGCCAGCACCAGGGTGTCGACTGAAGCTTTCTTT. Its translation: CASTRVSTEAFF.